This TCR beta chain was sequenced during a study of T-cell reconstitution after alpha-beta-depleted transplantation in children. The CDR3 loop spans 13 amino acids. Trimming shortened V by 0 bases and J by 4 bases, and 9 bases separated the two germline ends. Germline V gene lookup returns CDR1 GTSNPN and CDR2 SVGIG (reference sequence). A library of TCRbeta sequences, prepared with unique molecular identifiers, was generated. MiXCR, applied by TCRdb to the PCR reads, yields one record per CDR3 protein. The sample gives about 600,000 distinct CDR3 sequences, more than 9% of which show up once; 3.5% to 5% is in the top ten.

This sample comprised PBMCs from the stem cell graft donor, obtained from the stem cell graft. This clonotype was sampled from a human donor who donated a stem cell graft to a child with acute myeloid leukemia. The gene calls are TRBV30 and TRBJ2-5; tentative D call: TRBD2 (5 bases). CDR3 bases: TGTGCCTGGAGTGTAGAGGGTGCAGAGACCCAGTACTTC. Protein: CAWSVEGAETQYF.